The TCR beta chain described here comes from a study of cytomegalovirus exposure and HLA in healthy donors (dated by TCRdb to about 2017). General notes on the study: An earlier analysis of some 550 of the donors reported 250 to 350 Gb of sequence data and some 120 million unique TCR beta sequences from around 200 million T cells. The genetic ancestry cluster associated with self-reported Caucasian donors included about four fifths of the approximately 410 genotyped donors. Across some 400 genotyped donors of the cohort, an average of 235,054 unique TCR beta nucleotide sequences per donor were sequenced, and approximately 17% of those sequences were non-productive. Donor age, sex, ethnicity and CMV serostatus were collected together with the repertoire data. A later analysis re-examined previously published TCR beta repertoires from 600 to 700 donors and added high-resolution HLA genotyping to investigate patterns of TCR occurrence. About 330 gigabases of sequencing data and tens of millions of unique TCR sequences made up an early release that covered 640 HLA-typed donors. To decide whether each TCR beta V gene segment behaved as functional or pseudogenic, an earlier analysis of some 580 of the donors relied on high-throughput TCR beta sequencing. The later analysis used no new phenotypic data to find candidate immune exposures, relying instead on TCR beta sequences and their occurrence across donors. Both class I and class II loci were covered by HLA typing, at four-digit resolution. Every repertoire in the discovery cohort had been generated on one and the same sequencing platform. The study aimed to test whether cataloging public T cell receptors could reveal signatures of past pathogen exposure. The T cell repertoires of several hundred subjects were profiled by immunosequencing and related to cytomegalovirus serostatus. In a later genetic analysis, genome-wide SNP genotypes for about 65% of the roughly 700 donors were used, and that subset was treated as a discovery cohort. Along with the roughly 700-subject first cohort, a separate validation cohort of 120 different subjects was used. High-throughput TCR immunosequencing, statistical association of individual TCRs with disease status, and machine learning were combined to predict cytomegalovirus infection status. Typing coverage varied by locus: 629-630 donors for A, B, C, DRB1 and DQB1; about 520 for DQA1; nearly 610 for DPA1; approximately 470 for DPB1. About five DR-DQ haplotypes were treated as single units for association and clustering because of strong linkage in the cohort.

The library came from the immunoSEQ multiplex PCR assay. A mixture of 60 forward primers for TCR Vbeta segments and 13 reverse primers for TCR Jbeta segments was used in the multiplex PCR. The CDR3 region of rearranged TCR beta genes was amplified from genomic DNA by a multiplex PCR assay. The Illumina HiSeq System was used to sequence the amplified TCR beta libraries as 87-base-pair reads. In the source study's methods: In a later analysis, tens of millions of unique TCR beta chains were counted across the 500 to 850 repertoires, and about 9.9 million of these chains were shared by at least two donors. To remove PCR and sequencing errors, raw reads were error-corrected and collapsed into unique sequences using a nearest-neighbor algorithm that merged closely related sequences. V, D and J gene segments were assigned by aligning CDR3 sequences to IMGT reference sequences. Each retained sequence needed at least a six-nucleotide match to both a V gene segment and a J gene segment. Rearrangements were called productive when the CDR3 lacked stop codons and stayed in frame with V and J; all others were non-productive. Following IMGT convention, CDR3 was defined as the stretch from the second conserved V-encoded cysteine up to the conserved J-encoded phenylalanine. In an earlier analysis of roughly 580 of the donors, sequences lacking an unambiguous match to a single V gene segment were excluded. An earlier analysis of fewer than 650 of the donors classified V segments as functional when productive rearrangements were above 56.7% and as segregating when the standard deviation between donors was above 5%. A statistical classification framework was built to diagnose cytomegalovirus status from the catalog of TCR beta chain sequences. A later analysis assigned V and J genes by comparing TCR nucleotide sequences with IMGT/GENE-DB human TR gene sequences. A later analysis assigned CDR3 sequences and most-parsimonious VDJ recombination scenarios with the TCRdist pipeline. In a later analysis, every TCR beta chain was defined by the combination of its CDR3 amino acid sequence and its V-gene family, and reads without a unique V-gene family were dropped. To address suspected cross-contamination and a sequencing artifact, a later analysis removed a few hundred highly shared, low-generation-probability nucleotide sequences. In a later analysis, a clonal expansion index was calculated for each public chain from normalized within-repertoire ranks of inferred template counts. In a later analysis, generation probabilities were computed with a VDJ recombination model fitted to out-of-frame rearrangements, and the resulting probabilities were checked against IGoR. In a later analysis, TCR-TCR, TCR-HLA and TCR-CMV co-occurrence was scored with hypergeometric tests, and a repertoire-size bias correction was applied to TCR pairs. A later analysis estimated false discovery rates by permuting HLA or CMV assignments 20 times. In a later analysis, co-occurring TCRs were grouped using DBSCAN, with TCRdist sequence similarity added in when clustering inside HLA-allele-positive subsets. For co-occurrence clustering, repertoires with fewer than 30,000 or more than 120,000 public chains were excluded, along with roughly 5 repertoires with anomalous nucleotide sharing. TCRdb's version of the immuneACCESS table is confined to in-frame rearrangements and falls short of the full clone set. An unresolved V gene accounts for under half of the shortfall where checked; the remainder is of unknown origin. V, J and clone size are those of that table, while D and trimming were read from the DNA. The sample records more than 95,000 clones, about 13% of which are singletons. The top ten clonotypes cover approximately 15% of the sample.

Overall results and qualifications from the work: According to the authors, the approach could potentially be generalized to other disease states and immunological phenotypes. Specific HLA alleles were associated with 15,000 to 20,000 TCR beta sequences at a false discovery rate of 0.05 in a later analysis. The classifier was reported to diagnose cytomegalovirus status with high specificity and sensitivity in both the original and validation cohorts. A later genetic analysis associated a missense DCLRE1C variant with V-gene and J-gene trimming of TCR beta chains, and an independent cohort replicated the association. A further reported finding was that TCR beta sequences accurately predicted the HLA-A and HLA-B alleles for most subjects in the first cohort. Because HLA typing was unavailable for some donors at each locus, only the typed subset was used in association tests. Because counts were too low, roughly 18 rarely observed V segments, including chromosome 9 orphons, were left out of the earlier analysis of some 600 of the donors. Correlated functional status among segregating V segments might reflect linkage disequilibrium, but an unknown experimental factor could not be ruled out. The study listed 164 TCR beta chains as associated with cytomegalovirus. CMV serostatus was the only immune exposure information available for the cohort. Compared with the roughly 700-donor mean, donors in an Asian-associated ancestry cluster had fewer N-insertions in productive TCRs, according to a later genetic analysis. Only TCR beta chains were sequenced in this cohort, and the absence of alpha or paired-chain data limited detectable features. Sequencing depth was assumed to be roughly uniform across donors in the presence/absence analyses, though that assumption may not hold. The sequencing pipeline was judged likely to have produced a cluster of highly shared sequence variants as a technical artifact. In a later analysis, HLA-associated TCR beta chains showed more clonal expansion and lower generation probabilities than non-associated chains that were equally common. According to a later analysis, parvovirus B19, influenza, CMV and Epstein-Barr virus appeared linked to several top co-occurrence clusters. Across donors, most TCR sequences were observed very rarely, whereas some public TCRs were present in many individuals. In vitro tests confirmed that a few of the cytomegalovirus-associated TCR beta chains recognize cytomegalovirus antigens. In an earlier analysis of over 550 of the donors, most TCR beta V segments were observed in productive rearrangements about 90% or about 30% of the time, broadly matching IMGT annotations. According to a later analysis, TCR association rates differed among HLA loci, with DRB1 alleles showing the most associated TCRs and HLA-C alleles showing the fewest. When HLA alleles, especially DR and DQ, strongly co-occurred, TCR associations were difficult to assign to individual alleles. Most CMV-associated TCR beta chains appeared to be HLA-restricted in a later analysis, and the HLA associations seemed to be driven largely by CMV exposure.

In its sample, this clone was seen a few times. Its antigen is not yet known. One base away there is no much larger clone; base qualities are not given. The cohort was made up of approximately 670 healthy bone marrow donors. Cohort members were all nominally healthy when sampled, although unrecorded immune exposures were likely present. The donor was CMV seropositive and was included in the group of 270 or so seropositive cohort members. A peripheral blood sample was collected from each donor, and TCR beta sequencing was performed on peripheral blood mononuclear cells. The Qiagen DNeasy Blood Extraction Kit was used to extract genomic DNA from the blood cell samples. The clonotype was recovered from a man aged 35 to 55 in good health and CMV-seropositive. The specimen was PBMCs.

The CDR3 region: CASSQVDRGPVYGYTF. The bases are TGCGCCAGCAGCCAAGTTGACAGGGGGCCTGTGTATGGCTACACCTTC. The chain is assembled from TRBV4-1 and TRBJ1-2; 10 middle bases align to TRBD1. After removal of 1 base from V and 5 bases from J, the junction retains 7 bases not matched to a gene. CDR1 and CDR2, looked up from the germline V gene, are MGHRA and YSYEKL. The CDR3 contains 16 residues, cysteine and phenylalanine counted. Left in the record is the CDR3 DNA by itself, 48 bases read in frame from the first base.